Listed below are T cell receptor beta chains from one sample, sequenced in a study of shared T cell receptors in the human thymus. Generated by immunoSEQ multiplex PCR, the TCRdb table keeps only in-frame clones and is missing some. The top ten clones hold about 0.013% of a sample with almost 550,000 clones, about 84% of them seen once. This same sample was also taken into another study, of human thymus T cells.

Sequenced: thymocytes. Source of these receptors: a boy younger than two with a congenital heart defect. CDR3s include the opening cysteine and the closing phenylalanine or tryptophan. A D gene is named only where the DNA matches it firmly. Only some rows state a clone size, as once, few, many or a class for expanded clones.

V,size,J,length,D,DNA,CDR3
TRBV12-5,.,TRBJ2-7,14,TRBD1,TGTGCTAGTGGGTTGACAGGGCTACCCTACGAGCAGTACTTC,CASGLTGLPYEQYF
TRBV27,.,TRBJ2-3,15,TRBD1,TGTGCCAGCAGAACCCCCAGGGGGAGCACAGATACGCAGTATTTT,CASRTPRGSTDTQYF
TRBV6-4,.,TRBJ2-1,14,.,TGTGCCACCCCTAAAATGGAGTCCGCCAATGAGCAGTTCTTC,CATPKMESANEQFF
TRBV29-1,.,TRBJ1-4,13,.,TGCAGCGGGGGTAGCGGGGCTAATGAAAAACTGTTTTTT,CSGGSGANEKLFF
TRBV5-6,few,TRBJ2-3,15,.,TGTGCCAGCAGCCCTCACTACGTAAGCACAGATACGCAGTATTTT,CASSPHYVSTDTQYF
TRBV6-5,once,TRBJ2-1,14,.,TGTGCCAGCAGTTACGGCCAGGGGTACAATGAGCAGTTCTTC,CASSYGQGYNEQFF
TRBV6-5,.,TRBJ2-2,14,.,TGTGCCAGCTCCCGCGTCGGTTACACCGGGGAGCTGTTTTTT,CASSRVGYTGELFF
TRBV4-2,.,TRBJ2-1,15,.,TGTGCCAGCAGCCCCGGACAGCACACCTACAATGAGCAGTTCTTC,CASSPGQHTYNEQFF
TRBV5-1,.,TRBJ1-1,14,.,TGCGCCAGCAGCTTGGGGGGAGTGAACACTGAAGCTTTCTTT,CASSLGGVNTEAFF
TRBV5-1,once,TRBJ2-7,15,.,TGCGCCAGCAGCCCTCACGGGTCGGATGTACGGGAGCAGTACTTC,CASSPHGSDVREQYF
TRBV11-2,.,TRBJ2-7,15,TRBD2,TGTGCCAGCAGCAACGTAGCGGGAGGGCCTCGGGAGCAGTACTTC,CASSNVAGGPREQYF
TRBV15,.,TRBJ1-4,16,.,TGTGCCACCAGCAGGTCGGTCAGGGAAGATCATGAAAAACTGTTTTTT,CATSRSVREDHEKLFF
TRBV19,few,TRBJ1-2,16,.,TGTGCCAGTACCGCTGGAGCAGGGAGGGTTAGATATGGCTACACCTTC,CASTAGAGRVRYGYTF
TRBV5-1,.,TRBJ1-1,16,.,TGCGCCAGCAGCTTCGGGTTCGGGGGGGCGAACACTGAAGCTTTCTTT,CASSFGFGGANTEAFF
TRBV6-1,.,TRBJ2-7,18,.,TGTGCCAGCAGTGAGGAACTGGTGAGGACTTCGTTGGACTACGAGCAGTACTTC,CASSEELVRTSLDYEQYF
TRBV7-9,.,TRBJ2-7,14,.,TGTGCCAGCAGCTTTCCTGGTCAGGCCTACGAGCAGTACTTC,CASSFPGQAYEQYF
TRBV6-1,.,TRBJ2-7,13,.,TGTGCCAGCCAAGTGGGAGGGGGCTACGAGCAGTACTTC,CASQVGGGYEQYF
TRBV7-2,.,TRBJ2-2,15,.,TGTGCCAGCAGCTTCCTTCTACGGGGATCCGGGGAGCTGTTTTTT,CASSFLLRGSGELFF
TRBV29-1,once,TRBJ2-7,15,TRBD2,TGCAGCGTTGAAGATTTCAGCGGGGGGAACTACGAGCAGTACTTC,CSVEDFSGGNYEQYF
TRBV5-4,.,TRBJ1-2,12,TRBD1,TGTGCCAGCAGCTGGACAGGGCATGGCTACACCTTC,CASSWTGHGYTF
TRBV27,.,TRBJ2-2,18,.,TGTGCCAGCAGTTTATCCACAGTGGGCACCTATGATATCGGGGAGCTGTTTTTT,CASSLSTVGTYDIGELFF
TRBV5-4,.,TRBJ2-7,14,TRBD2,TGTGCCAGCAGCTTGGGGCTAGCGGGCCCTGAGCAGTACTTC,CASSLGLAGPEQYF
TRBV28,.,TRBJ2-1,20,TRBD2,TGTGCCAGCAGTCACCACCCCGAGACTAGCGGGAGAAGGGGATACAATGAGCAGTTCTTC,CASSHHPETSGRRGYNEQFF
TRBV7-9,few,TRBJ2-2,17,TRBD2,TGTGCCAGCAGGGGGTGGACGGCGGGAGAGCGACCCGGGGAGCTGTTTTTT,CASRGWTAGERPGELFF
TRBV28,once,TRBJ2-5,14,TRBD2,TGTGCCAGCAGGATCCAGCGGGAGAAAGAGACCCAGTACTTC,CASRIQREKETQYF
TRBV18,.,TRBJ2-7,14,.,TGTGCCAGCTCACCAGCCGGTACCACCCACGAGCAGTACTTC,CASSPAGTTHEQYF
TRBV5-1,once,TRBJ2-3,18,.,TGCGCCAGCAGCCCCCGTAGTGAGCGGTCCCTTAGCACAGATACGCAGTATTTT,CASSPRSERSLSTDTQYF
TRBV11-2,.,TRBJ2-2,19,TRBD2,TGTGCCAGCAGCATCGGACGATTAGCGGGAGGGCCGAACACCGGGGAGCTGTTTTTT,CASSIGRLAGGPNTGELFF
TRBV10-3,.,TRBJ1-1,15,.,TGTGCCATCAGTGAGTGGGCGGGGTTGAACACTGAAGCTTTCTTT,CAISEWAGLNTEAFF
TRBV27,few,TRBJ2-3,15,TRBD2,TGTGCCAGCAAGATTAGGAGCGGGAGGCCAGATACGCAGTATTTT,CASKIRSGRPDTQYF
TRBV27,.,TRBJ2-3,17,TRBD2,TGTGCCAGCAGCCCTCCATTTGGGACTAGCGGGAGGTCGGCGCAGTATTTT,CASSPPFGTSGRSAQYF
TRBV30,.,TRBJ2-5,13,.,TGTGCCTGGGTAGAGACTAAGCAAGAGACCCAGTACTTC,CAWVETKQETQYF
TRBV7-9,.,TRBJ2-1,18,TRBD2,TGTGCCAGCAGCGCCCGACTAGCGGGAGGGAATACCTACAATGAGCAGTTCTTC,CASSARLAGGNTYNEQFF
TRBV30,.,TRBJ2-7,20,TRBD1,TGTGCCTGGAGAGTCCCAACCACTCTAAAGAAGGGACAGGGGGCTAACGAGCAGTACTTC,CAWRVPTTLKKGQGANEQYF
TRBV2,.,TRBJ2-7,18,TRBD1,TGTGCCAGCAGCGCCAAGGGACAGGCCTGGGGTCCCAACTACGAGCAGTACTTC,CASSAKGQAWGPNYEQYF
TRBV5-6,few,TRBJ2-2,15,.,TGTGCCAGCAGCTTGCGGCTAGGGGACACCGGGGAGCTGTTTTTT,CASSLRLGDTGELFF
TRBV5-4,.,TRBJ2-1,11,.,TGTGCCAGCAGCCCCGGGTTTGAGCAGTTCTTC,CASSPGFEQFF
TRBV10-3,.,TRBJ1-5,17,.,TGTGCCATCAGTGAGTCAGAGGGATGGATGAGCAATCAGCCCCAGCATTTT,CAISESEGWMSNQPQHF
TRBV11-3,.,TRBJ2-2,15,.,TGTGCCAGCAGCTCCCTGCGAGACTTCGCCGGGGAGCTGTTTTTT,CASSSLRDFAGELFF
TRBV19,.,TRBJ2-7,14,.,TGTGCCAGTAGTATAGTAAGTAGCTCCTACGAGCAGTACTTC,CASSIVSSSYEQYF
TRBV19,.,TRBJ2-7,13,TRBD1,TGTGCCACCTCGGACAGGGAGAACTACGAGCAGTACTTC,CATSDRENYEQYF
TRBV7-3,.,TRBJ1-1,12,.,TGTGCCAGCAGCTCCGGGGGGACTGAAGCTTTCTTT,CASSSGGTEAFF
TRBV7-8,.,TRBJ1-5,14,.,TGTGCCAGCAGCCCCGACAGGACCTATCAGCCCCAGCATTTT,CASSPDRTYQPQHF
TRBV14,few,TRBJ2-5,15,TRBD2,TGTGCCAGCAGCCTTCCGACTAGCGGGGAAGAGACCCAGTACTTC,CASSLPTSGEETQYF
TRBV10-3,.,TRBJ1-3,15,TRBD1,TGTGCCATCAGGAGGGACAGGGGCTCTGGAAACACCATATATTTT,CAIRRDRGSGNTIYF
TRBV7-8,.,TRBJ2-7,12,.,TGTGCCAGCAGCCCGGGGTACCCTGAGCAGTACTTC,CASSPGYPEQYF
TRBV6-4,.,TRBJ2-1,13,.,TGTGCCAGCAGTGACGCACAGGGCCATGAGCAGTTCTTC,CASSDAQGHEQFF
TRBV5-1,.,TRBJ2-5,14,TRBD2,TGCGCCAGCAGCTTCCTAGCGGAGAAAGAGACCCAGTACTTC,CASSFLAEKETQYF
TRBV9,.,TRBJ2-7,13,TRBD2,TGTGCCAACCCTAGACTAGCGGCTTACGAGCAGTACTTC,CANPRLAAYEQYF
TRBV6-1,.,TRBJ1-2,13,.,TGTGCCAGCAGTGGGGGGGTCTCCTATGGCTACACCTTC,CASSGGVSYGYTF
TRBV23-1,.,TRBJ2-3,19,TRBD2,TGCGCCAGCAGTCATAGAGGACTAGCGGGAGGGAGGCCCACAGATACGCAGTATTTT,CASSHRGLAGGRPTDTQYF